These 20 T cell receptor beta chains were sequenced from one sample in a study of T-cell reconstitution after alpha-beta-depleted transplantation in children. The library targeted TCRbeta and was prepared with unique molecular identifiers. TCRdb called the PCR reads again in MiXCR, with one record for every CDR3 protein. This sample carries approximately 270,000 distinct CDR3 sequences, roughly a quarter of them seen once, and the ten largest clones take around 4.8%. The sample was PBMCs, mostly from graft donor cells, taken 360 days after TCRalphabeta/CD19-depleted stem cell transplant. Source of these receptors: a female patient between 2 and 15 years old who had a stem cell transplant for congenital amegakaryocytic thrombocytopenia, so the T cells may come from the graft donor.

This clonotype was picked up many times. This chain connects TRBV4-1 to TRBJ2-3; D remains unclear. V was pared by 0 bases and J by 4 bases, with 8 bases between. CDR1 and CDR2 from the germline V gene are MGHRA and YSYEKL. The CDR3 has 14 amino acids. The CDR3 sequence: CASSQDRVADTQYF. The CDR3 DNA reads TGCGCCAGCAGCCAAGATAGAGTTGCAGATACGCAGTATTTT.

This clonotype came up a few times. The rearrangement links TRBV3-1 to TRBJ2-3; D is tentatively TRBD1 or TRBD2 (5 bases each). Germline V lookup: CDR1 LGHDT, CDR2 YNNKEL (reference sequence). V dropped 2 bases and J dropped 6 bases, with 18 bases sitting between them. The CDR3 is made up of 16 amino acids. This chain's CDR3 is CASSQQPGRPRDTQYF. For the CDR3, the DNA is TGTGCCAGCAGCCAACAACCGGGACGACCACGGGATACGCAGTATTTT.

CDR3 in amino acids: CASSFPGTGIGETQYF. DNA for the CDR3: TGTGCCAGCAGCTTTCCGGGGACCGGGATTGGGGAGACCCAGTACTTC. This sequence joins TRBV7-9 and TRBJ2-5; D is possibly TRBD1 or TRBD2 (5 bases each). The germline CDR1 and CDR2 sequences are SEHNR and FQNEAQ (reference sequence). This CDR3 spans 16 amino acids. V was trimmed by 3 bases and J by 5 bases, leaving 19 bases between them.

This chain links TRBV2 with TRBJ1-5, with 7 positions matching TRBD1. J lost 0 bases, V lost 7 bases, and 6 bases had no gene match. This CDR3 region has 15 residues. Germline assignment: CDR1 SNHLY and CDR2 FYNNEI. CDR3 sequence: CASKKQGYSNQPQHF. The DNA of the CDR3 is TGTGCCAGCAAAAAACAGGGGTATAGCAATCAGCCCCAGCATTTT.

This clonotype has a handful of counts. The chain has TRBV14 and TRBJ2-2; D not certain. With 1 base removed from V and 6 bases from J, the gap between germline ends came to 15 bases. The CDR3 contains 16 residues. CDR1 and CDR2 from the germline V gene are SGHDN and FVKESK. This chain's CDR3 is CASSQVEGHGSGELFF. CDR3 in DNA: TGTGCCAGCAGCCAAGTGGAAGGCCATGGGTCCGGGGAGCTGTTTTTT.

V is TRBV2 and J is TRBJ2-1; the D is unclear. Trimming pared 2 bases from V and 7 bases from J, leaving 9 bases between. Germline-derived CDR1 and CDR2 are SNHLY and FYNNEI. The CDR3 sequence is 13 residues long. The CDR3: CASSESRRNEQFF. The CDR3 DNA is TGTGCCAGCAGTGAAAGTAGGAGAAATGAGCAGTTCTTC.

In its sample, this clonotype was seen a few times. DNA for the CDR3: TGCAGTGCCCCCCGGATCCATAGCGGGAGAGGCGATACGCAGTATTTT. Protein sequence: CSAPRIHSGRGDTQYF. The rearrangement links TRBV20-1 to TRBJ2-3, with TRBD2 matching 9 bases. The CDR3 length is 16 residues. After removal of 6 bases from V and 6 bases from J, the junction contained 16 bases not matched to a gene. Germline assignment: CDR1 DFQATT and CDR2 SNEGSKA (reference sequence).

The rearrangement links TRBV14 to TRBJ1-5; TRBD1 might be the D (5 bases). This CDR3 comprises 14 residues. V lost 2 bases, J lost 2 bases, and 7 bases lay in between. CDR1 is SGHDN and CDR2 is FVKESK in the germline V gene. CDR3 DNA sequence: TGTGCCAGCAGCCAATTCAGGGGCAATCAGCCCCAGCATTTT. Protein product: CASSQFRGNQPQHF. The whole variable domain, filled in from reference TRBV14 and TRBJ1-5, reads EAGVTQFPSHSVIEKGQTVTLRCDPISGHDNLYWYRRVMGKEIKFLLHFVKESKQDESGMPNNRFLAERTGGTYSTLKVQPAELEDSGVYFCASSQFRGNQPQHFGDGTRLSIL.

The genes are TRBV20-1 and TRBJ1-1, with D perhaps TRBD1 (6 bases). The CDR3 spans 13 residues. Between the trimmed V and J ends, which lost 0 bases and 5 bases, there was a span of 10 bases. From germline, CDR1 is DFQATT and CDR2 SNEGSKA (reference sequence). The CDR3 nucleotides read TGCAGTGCTAGAGATCATAGGGGGACTGAAGCTTTCTTT. Residues: CSARDHRGTEAFF.

The chain has TRBV3-1 and TRBJ2-1; D is possibly TRBD1 (7 bases). The CDR3 has 16 amino acids. The V and J ends lost 3 bases and 4 bases respectively, with 16 bases between them. From germline, CDR1 is LGHDT and CDR2 YNNKEL (reference sequence). The CDR3 nucleotides read TGTGCCAGCAGCCAGTACGCGGGACAGCAGTACAATGAGCAGTTCTTC. This translates into CASSQYAGQQYNEQFF.

The CDR3 nucleotides read TGCAGTGCCAGCGCACGTACTGAAGCTTTCTTT. This gives the protein CSASARTEAFF. This chain uses TRBV20-1 with TRBJ1-1; D is unresolved. Germline values: CDR1 DFQATT, CDR2 SNEGSKA (reference sequence). The V gene lost 6 bases and the J gene lost 5 bases, with 10 bases spanning the gap. The CDR3 totals 11 residues.

This rearrangement joins TRBV28 to TRBJ2-7, with 12 bases lining up with TRBD1. The CDR3 totals 15 residues. Germline V gene lookup returns CDR1 MDHEN and CDR2 SYDVKM. The V segment lost 5 bases and the J segment 4 bases; nucleotides outside the gene matches: 6. CDR3 sequence (DNA): TGTGCCAGCAGTCCCGGGACAGGGGGCTGGTACGAGCAGTACTTC. This translates into CASSPGTGGWYEQYF.

The chain uses TRBV30 and TRBJ1-4, with no clear D. The CDR3 length is 14 residues. Trimming pared 1 base from V and 2 bases from J, leaving 8 bases between. Germline CDR1 GTSNPN, CDR2 SVGIG (reference sequence). CDR3: CAWSEGMTNEKLFF. In DNA, the CDR3 is TGTGCCTGGAGTGAGGGCATGACTAATGAAAAACTGTTTTTT.

The V call is TRBV4-1, the J call TRBJ2-4; TRBD1 matches 8 bases. The CDR3 contains 20 residues. Germline loops: CDR1 MGHRA, CDR2 YSYEKL. The V and J ends lost 0 bases and 0 bases, in that order; junction bases with no gene match: 13. CDR3 DNA: TGCGCCAGCAGCCAAGAAGGGGGGACAGGCTTAAAGTTAGCCAAAAACATTCAGTACTTC. Its protein product is CASSQEGGTGLKLAKNIQYF.

The chain combines TRBV12-5 with TRBJ2-2; either TRBD1 or TRBD2 may fit D (6 bases each). The CDR3 contains 14 residues. Trimming pared 8 bases from V and 6 bases from J, leaving 16 bases between. In germline, CDR1 is LGHNT, CDR2 FRNRAP. The CDR3: CASSWGAYAGELFF. For the CDR3, the DNA is TGTGCTAGTTCCTGGGGGGCTTACGCCGGGGAGCTGTTTTTT.

This clonotype has more than one count but fewer than ten. The chain links TRBV20-1 to TRBJ1-3, with D possibly being TRBD1 (6 bases). V was shortened by 5 bases and J by 4 bases, with 18 bases between the two germline ends. CDR3 length equals 15 residues. Looked up from germline, CDR1 is DFQATT and CDR2 is SNEGSKA (reference sequence). The DNA for the CDR3 is TGCAGTGCTCCACCGCGGGGGGCGCCAGGAAACACCATATATTTT. It is translated as CSAPPRGAPGNTIYF.

The rearrangement joins TRBV20-1 to TRBJ2-4, with a possible D match to TRBD1 (6 bases). Germline assignment: CDR1 DFQATT and CDR2 SNEGSKA (reference sequence). V lost 2 bases and J 10 bases, leaving 21 bases between the germline ends. The CDR3 is made up of 15 amino acids. CDR3 DNA sequence: TGCAGTGCTAGATCCTGGGGACACAGACAAGATATTCAGTACTTC. This translates into CSARSWGHRQDIQYF.

V and J are TRBV5-1 and TRBJ2-7; 9 bases line up with TRBD2. This CDR3 has 18 residues. V shed 5 bases and J 2 bases; nucleotides not matched to a gene: 17. CDR1 is SGHRS and CDR2 is YFSETQ in the germline V gene. DNA of the CDR3: TGCGCCAGCAGAAAAACTAGCGGGCCACCGCTTCCCACCTACGAGCAGTACTTC. Translated: CASRKTSGPPLPTYEQYF.

The chain joins TRBV15 to TRBJ1-5; D gene ambiguous. Trimming stripped 5 bases from V and 5 bases from J, with 13 bases between. Germline CDR1 is LNHNV and CDR2 is YYDKDF (reference sequence). The CDR3 has 14 residues. CDR3 DNA sequence: TGTGCCACCAGCGCCCGGGATTGGGATCAGCCCCAGCATTTT. Amino acids: CATSARDWDQPQHF.

The chain is built from TRBV5-1 and TRBJ2-5, with D possibly being TRBD2 (6 bases). From germline, CDR1 is SGHRS and CDR2 YFSETQ. The CDR3 is 15 amino acids. The germline V and J ends were trimmed by 7 bases and 0 bases, with 16 bases remaining between them. In nucleotides, the CDR3 is TGCGCCAGCTCCGTGCCGTGGAGGGACCAAGAGACCCAGTACTTC. Its protein product is CASSVPWRDQETQYF. Based on the CDR3 plus reference TRBV5-1 and TRBJ2-5, the full variable domain is KAGVTQTPRYLIKTRGQQVTLSCSPISGHRSVSWYQQTPGQGLQFLFEYFSETQRNKGNFPGRFSGRQFSNSRSEMNVSTLELGDSALYLCASSVPWRDQETQYFGPGTRLLVL.